Listed below are T cell receptor beta chains from one sample, sequenced in a study of control samples from healthy donors and cancer patients. Sequencing used immunoSEQ multiplex PCR; TCRdb keeps in-frame clones, though not all of them. The sample holds 100,000 to 150,000 clones, 80% to 95% seen once. Sequencing was carried out using PBMCs. Every receptor here comes from an elderly man with head and neck cancer. Each CDR3 is given with its conserved first and last residue. The order of the fields is J gene, V gene, clone size, D gene, CDR3 DNA, CDR3 protein. D genes are given only for firm matches. Some rows have no size entry. The others give once, few or many, or a class for an expanded clone.

J: TRBJ2-5; V: TRBV5-1; size: -; D: -; DNA: TGCGCCAGCAGCTCGGGTCGGAGGGAAGAGACCCAGTACTTC; CDR3: CASSSGRREETQYF
J: TRBJ2-7; V: TRBV6-1; size: -; D: TRBD2; DNA: TGTGCCAGCAGTCAAGCGGGAGGGCCGCCCTACGAGCAGTACTTC; CDR3: CASSQAGGPPYEQYF
J: TRBJ2-5; V: TRBV11-3; size: -; D: -; DNA: TGTGCCAGCAGCTTAGGTGTCCACAGGTCGCCTCAAGAGACCCAGTACTTC; CDR3: CASSLGVHRSPQETQYF
J: TRBJ2-7; V: TRBV14; size: -; D: -; DNA: TGTGCCAGCAGCCAAAGTACAAACGAGCAGTACTTC; CDR3: CASSQSTNEQYF
J: TRBJ2-5; V: TRBV15; size: -; D: -; DNA: TGTGCCACCAGCAGAGTGGCACAGGAGGAGACCCAGTACTTC; CDR3: CATSRVAQEETQYF
J: TRBJ2-2; V: TRBV6-5; size: -; D: TRBD1; DNA: TGTGCCAGCAGTTATACCCGGACAGGGCCCACCGGGGAGCTGTTTTTT; CDR3: CASSYTRTGPTGELFF
J: TRBJ2-1; V: TRBV7-6; size: -; D: TRBD2; DNA: TGTGCCAGCAGCTTAAGACTAGCGGGAGATGCCTACAATGAGCAGTTCTTC; CDR3: CASSLRLAGDAYNEQFF
J: TRBJ1-3; V: TRBV5-4; size: once; D: -; DNA: TGTGCCAGCAGCTTGGATCCGGCTGGAAACACCATATATTTT; CDR3: CASSLDPAGNTIYF
J: TRBJ1-1; V: TRBV5-5; size: few; D: -; DNA: TGTGCCAGCAGCTTTGTTCCAACAGAGAACACTGAAGCTTTCTTT; CDR3: CASSFVPTENTEAFF
J: TRBJ2-7; V: TRBV4-1; size: -; D: TRBD1; DNA: TGCGCCAGCAGCCACCTCGGGACAGGAGCCTACGAGCAGTACTTC; CDR3: CASSHLGTGAYEQYF
J: TRBJ1-2; V: TRBV10-3; size: -; D: TRBD1; DNA: TGTGCCACTTCGGGACAGATGAACTATGGCTACACCTTC; CDR3: CATSGQMNYGYTF
J: TRBJ2-3; V: TRBV5-4; size: -; D: -; DNA: TGTGCCAGCTTCCCTGACTGGGGGATCGGCACAGATACGCAGTATTTT; CDR3: CASFPDWGIGTDTQYF
J: TRBJ2-5; V: TRBV5-1; size: -; D: TRBD2; DNA: TGCGCCAGCAGCGTCCAACCTAGCGGCCAAGAGACCCAGTACTTC; CDR3: CASSVQPSGQETQYF
J: TRBJ2-2; V: TRBV9; size: -; D: TRBD2; DNA: TGTGCCAGCAGCATTTCACTAGCGTCCGGGGAGCTGTTTTTT; CDR3: CASSISLASGELFF
J: TRBJ2-5; V: TRBV5-1; size: -; D: TRBD1; DNA: TGCGCCAGCAGCGAACAGGGGGCGTCCGAGACCCAGTACTTC; CDR3: CASSEQGASETQYF
J: TRBJ2-7; V: TRBV7-2; size: -; D: -; DNA: TGTGCCAGCAGCTTAGGAGCTAGTTGGTACGAGCAGTACTTC; CDR3: CASSLGASWYEQYF
J: TRBJ1-1; V: TRBV6-5; size: -; D: -; DNA: TGTGCCAGCAGCCGCAGTGGGGCGCGGGTCACTGAAGCTTTCTTT; CDR3: CASSRSGARVTEAFF
J: TRBJ2-7; V: TRBV9; size: -; D: TRBD1; DNA: TGTGCCAGCAGCGTCGGACAGGGGGAAAGCTACGAGCAGTACTTC; CDR3: CASSVGQGESYEQYF
J: TRBJ2-1; V: TRBV14; size: -; D: TRBD2; DNA: TGTGCCAGCGCCTCAACTAGCGGGAGAATCAATGAGCAGTTCTTC; CDR3: CASASTSGRINEQFF
J: TRBJ1-4; V: TRBV7-2; size: -; D: -; DNA: TGTGCCAGCACCCGCAGGGGAGAAAAACTGTTTTTT; CDR3: CASTRRGEKLFF
J: TRBJ2-7; V: TRBV7-8; size: -; D: TRBD2; DNA: TGTGCCAGCAGCTTGACTAGCGAACACTACGAGCAGTACTTC; CDR3: CASSLTSEHYEQYF
J: TRBJ2-3; V: TRBV11-2; size: -; D: TRBD1; DNA: TGTGCCAGCAGCACCGCAGGGGGCGGCACAGATACGCAGTATTTT; CDR3: CASSTAGGGTDTQYF
J: TRBJ2-7; V: TRBV6-6; size: once; D: TRBD1; DNA: TGTGCCAGTGTTGCTTCTGGGACAGGGGGCGAGCAGTACTTC; CDR3: CASVASGTGGEQYF
J: TRBJ1-2; V: TRBV21-1; size: once; D: -; DNA: TGTGCCAGCGTTAAGGACGAGCGGGCTAACTATGGCTACACCTTC; CDR3: CASVKDERANYGYTF
J: TRBJ1-3; V: TRBV3-1/TRBV3-2; size: once; D: -; DNA: TGTGCCAGCAGCCAATTGAACGCAGGAGGAAACACCATATATTTT; CDR3: CASSQLNAGGNTIYF
J: TRBJ1-1; V: TRBV28; size: -; D: -; DNA: TGTGCCAGCAGTTACAGGCCGATCGGAACTTTCTTT; CDR3: CASSYRPIGTFF
J: TRBJ1-2; V: TRBV5-6; size: -; D: -; DNA: TGTGCCAGCAGCTTGGTCTTAACGGGGGGCATGGCTGGCTACACCTTC; CDR3: CASSLVLTGGMAGYTF
J: TRBJ2-7; V: TRBV4-1; size: -; D: -; DNA: TGCGCCAGCAGCCAGTTACAGGAAGCCTACGAGCAGTACTTC; CDR3: CASSQLQEAYEQYF
J: TRBJ1-5; V: TRBV27; size: -; D: TRBD1; DNA: TGTGCCAGCAGTCTGGGGACAGGGCTGAATCAGCCCCAGCATTTT; CDR3: CASSLGTGLNQPQHF
J: TRBJ2-1; V: TRBV30; size: -; D: TRBD1; DNA: TGTGCCTGGAGTGCCACAGGGGGAATTGGGCAGTTCTTC; CDR3: CAWSATGGIGQFF
J: TRBJ2-5; V: TRBV6-5; size: -; D: -; DNA: TGTGCCAGCAGTTTAACAGCGAAAGAGACCCAGTACTTC; CDR3: CASSLTAKETQYF
J: TRBJ2-7; V: TRBV29-1; size: once; D: -; DNA: TGCAGCGTTTGTCTGGAGCGATCCTACGAGCAGTACTTC; CDR3: CSVCLERSYEQYF
J: TRBJ2-5; V: TRBV6-2/TRBV6-3; size: -; D: -; DNA: TGTGCCAGCAGTCCGACGGAAGAGACCCAGTACTTC; CDR3: CASSPTEETQYF
J: TRBJ2-3; V: TRBV27; size: -; D: -; DNA: TGTGCCAGCAGGAGAGGCACAGATACGCAGTATTTT; CDR3: CASRRGTDTQYF
J: TRBJ1-2; V: TRBV11-2; size: once; D: TRBD1; DNA: TGTGCCAGCATCCTTTGGGTCGGGGCAGGGGGCTGGGGCTATGGCTACACCTTC; CDR3: CASILWVGAGGWGYGYTF
J: TRBJ2-3; V: TRBV5-1; size: -; D: -; DNA: TGCGCCAGCAGCTTGGGCGGTATTAGCACAGATACGCAGTATTTT; CDR3: CASSLGGISTDTQYF
J: TRBJ1-4; V: TRBV5-1; size: -; D: -; DNA: TGCGCCAGCAGCTTGGGACAGGCTAATGAAAAACTGTTTTTT; CDR3: CASSLGQANEKLFF
J: TRBJ1-6; V: TRBV6-6; size: -; D: -; DNA: TGTGCCAGCAGTTGGGCGACTCGGACCTATAATTCACCCCTCCACTTT; CDR3: CASSWATRTYNSPLHF
J: TRBJ1-2; V: TRBV29-1; size: few; D: -; DNA: TGCAGCGTTGAAGCGGGCTTCGGATATGGCTACACCTTC; CDR3: CSVEAGFGYGYTF
J: TRBJ1-4; V: TRBV19; size: -; D: -; DNA: TGTGCCAGTACCTCAGGGTCTGCAACTAATGAAAAACTGTTTTTT; CDR3: CASTSGSATNEKLFF
J: TRBJ2-1; V: TRBV7-9; size: -; D: TRBD1; DNA: TGTGCCAGCAGCCAGGGGGTAAACTCCTACAATGAGCAGTTCTTC; CDR3: CASSQGVNSYNEQFF
J: TRBJ2-1; V: TRBV19; size: -; D: TRBD1; DNA: TGTGCCAGTAGTGGACAGGGTTACAATGAGCAGTTCTTC; CDR3: CASSGQGYNEQFF
J: TRBJ2-3; V: TRBV18; size: -; D: TRBD1; DNA: TGTGCCAGCTCGCCAGACAGGGGAGAGACAGATACGCAGTATTTT; CDR3: CASSPDRGETDTQYF
J: TRBJ1-6; V: TRBV9; size: -; D: -; DNA: TGTGCCAGCAGCCCCAAGGAAAGCTCCTATAATTCACCCCTCCACTTT; CDR3: CASSPKESSYNSPLHF